The source of this T cell receptor beta chain is a study of blood T cells in healthy people across ages. The CDR3 is made up of 15 amino acids. V was pared by 1 base and J by 7 bases, with 6 bases of the junction left unmatched. CDR1 and CDR2 from the germline V gene are SGHDN and FVKESK. A J-beta primer mix and a sample-barcoded 5' primer were used in a second PCR of about 7 to 12 cycles. TCRdb redid the calling of the 5' RACE reads with MiXCR, one entry per CDR3 protein. The data contain around 500,000 distinct CDR3 sequences, 27% of them singletons. These data are also associated with another study on T cells of mothers and their children.

Sequencing was performed on blood. The source is a boy aged 2 to 9 in good health. The gene calls are TRBV14 and TRBJ2-4; the match to TRBD2 covers 8 bases. CDR3 loop: CASSQGGTRVNIQYF. In DNA form, the CDR3 reads TGTGCCAGCAGCCAAGGAGGGACTAGGGTCAACATTCAGTACTTC.